This TCR beta chain was sequenced during a study of T cells in localized non-small cell lung cancer. Profiling relied on immunoSEQ multiplex PCR, and the TCRdb table lists in-frame clones only, not all of them. The profile shows fewer than 12,000 clones, 70% to 85% of them singletons. The sample consisted of peripheral blood, taken before any cancer treatment. The TCR originated in a male donor aged 60 or older with stage I lung adenocarcinoma.

Written as DNA, the CDR3 is TGTGCCAGCAGCCGAGGGGACCGTAGAGTTTCCTATAATTCACCCCTCCACTTT. It yields the protein CASSRGDRRVSYNSPLHF. V gene TRBV11-2 combines with J gene TRBJ1-6; maybe TRBD1 (5 bases). Between the trimmed V and J ends, which lost 5 bases and 1 base, there was a span of 18 bases. Germline assignment: CDR1 SGHAT and CDR2 FQNNGV. There are 18 residues in the CDR3.